The 20 T cell receptor beta chains given below trace back to one sample, sequenced in a study of shared clonotypes between healthy human individuals. Clones were sequenced by immunoSEQ multiplex PCR, and TCRdb holds only the in-frame ones, with some missing. Among 2 million to 2.5 million clones listed, approximately 94% were seen once. Specimen: naive CD4+ T cells sorted from blood. Subset meaning: CD45RA+ positively selected. The receptors were sampled from a man younger than 30 in good health.

The chain joins TRBV4-3 to TRBJ1-4; no reliable D call. Trimming cost V 0 bases and J 8 bases, with 7 bases left between them. Germline V CDR1 and CDR2: LGHNA, YSLEER. There are 13 residues in the CDR3. CDR3 loop: CASSQDRQEKLFF. CDR3 in DNA: TGCGCCAGCAGCCAAGACAGGCAGGAAAAACTGTTTTTT.

This chain joins TRBV19 and TRBJ1-5; no reliable D call. Trimming removed 3 bases at V and 3 bases at J, with 6 bases between. Germline V gives CDR1 LNHDA, CDR2 SQIVND (reference sequence). This CDR3 contains 13 residues. Here the CDR3 reads CASSMTFNQPQHF. CDR3 DNA sequence: TGTGCCAGTAGTATGACCTTCAATCAGCCCCAGCATTTT.

V is TRBV18 and J is TRBJ1-5, with D tentatively TRBD1 (6 bases). The CDR3 is made up of 14 amino acids. Deletions cut 6 bases from V and 2 bases from J, with 11 bases between. Germline CDR1 KGHSH, CDR2 LQKENI. The CDR3 sequence is CASSPGQRNQPQHF. The CDR3 nucleotides read TGTGCCAGCTCCCCCGGACAGCGCAATCAGCCCCAGCATTTT. Supplemented by reference TRBV18 and TRBJ1-5, the full variable domain reads NAGVMQNPRHLVRRRGQEARLRCSPMKGHSHVYWYRQLPEEGLKFMVYLQKENIIDESGMPKERFSAEFPKEGPSILRIQQVVRGDSAAYFCASSPGQRNQPQHFGDGTRLSIL.

This chain uses TRBV11-2 with TRBJ2-1; perhaps D is TRBD1 or TRBD2 (5 bases each). Trimming stripped 2 bases from V and 9 bases from J, with 14 bases between. CDR3 length: 14 amino acids. The germline CDR1 and CDR2 sequences are SGHAT and FQNNGV. The CDR3 coding sequence is TGTGCCAGCAGCTTATCACCAGCTGGGGGTGAGCAGTTCTTC. This translates into CASSLSPAGGEQFF.

J is TRBJ2-2 and V is TRBV4-1; TRBD2 is a possible D gene (5 bases). This CDR3 comprises 14 residues. Germline loops: CDR1 MGHRA, CDR2 YSYEKL. Trimming took off 4 bases at V and 4 bases at J, with 10 bases between the two ends. The CDR3 nucleotides are TGCGCCAGCAGCCCCACCGGAGGCACCGGGGAGCTGTTTTTT. Translation gives CASSPTGGTGELFF.

The rearrangement joins TRBV18 to TRBJ2-3; D is uncertain. V was trimmed by 3 bases and J by 0 bases, leaving 7 bases between them. The CDR3 contains 14 residues. CDR1 and CDR2 from the germline V gene are KGHSH and LQKENI. The CDR3 loop reads CASSPFGSTDTQYF. The CDR3 coding sequence is TGTGCCAGCTCACCCTTTGGTAGCACAGATACGCAGTATTTT.

V gene TRBV4-3 combines with J gene TRBJ1-4; 10 nucleotides agree with TRBD1. This CDR3 is 14 amino acids long. V shed 4 bases, J shed 8 bases, and the junction held 4 bases outside the gene matches. Germline V CDR1 and CDR2: LGHNA, YSLEER. CDR3 nucleotide sequence: TGCGCCAGCAGCCGACGACAGGGGGCCGAAAAACTGTTTTTT. This sequence encodes CASSRRQGAEKLFF.

The chain joins TRBV30 to TRBJ1-6; unclear D gene. Looked up from germline, CDR1 is GTSNPN and CDR2 is SVGIG (reference sequence). CDR3 length equals 13 residues. V shed 1 base and J shed 10 bases, with 11 bases lying between them. The CDR3 coding sequence is TGTGCCTGGAGTGAATCATCGGGATCACCCCTCCACTTT. The encoded protein is CAWSESSGSPLHF.

This chain joins TRBV6-1 and TRBJ2-7, with D unresolved. The CDR3 consists of 12 residues. With 7 bases removed from V and 3 bases from J, the gap between germline ends came to 10 bases. Germline loops: CDR1 MNHNS, CDR2 SASEGT. The CDR3 spells CASTPRGYEQYF. The CDR3 region has the DNA TGTGCCAGCACCCCTCGAGGCTACGAGCAGTACTTC.

The rearrangement links TRBV10-3 to TRBJ2-2, with 7 bases fitting TRBD1. This CDR3 has 16 residues. The ends lost 2 bases at V and 6 bases at J; junction bases unmatched: 9. Germline CDR1 and CDR2: ENHRY and SYGVKD. The CDR3 sequence: CAISEGLGGAAGELFF. CDR3 bases: TGTGCCATCAGTGAGGGGCTAGGGGGCGCGGCCGGGGAGCTGTTTTTT.

As concerns this clone: Distinct nucleotide sequences in the sample also encode this CDR3. The rearrangement links TRBV29-1 to TRBJ1-2; weak D call: TRBD1 (5 bases). The CDR3 totals 12 residues. With 2 bases removed from V and 5 bases from J, the gap between germline ends came to 9 bases. Germline V gives CDR1 SQVTM, CDR2 ANQGSEA. As DNA, the CDR3 is TGCAGCGTTGAAATGGGGGGGTATGGCTACACCTTC. It yields the protein CSVEMGGYGYTF.

This clone was seen once. The CDR3 bases are TGTGCCAGCAGTTTTCCTGCCAGGGAGAGGGACGAGCAGTACTTC. Its translation is CASSFPARERDEQYF. The chain employs TRBV6-6 and TRBJ2-7; D tentatively fits TRBD1 or TRBD2 (5 bases each). The CDR3 covers 15 residues. Trimming pared 4 bases from V and 5 bases from J, leaving 18 bases between. Looked up from germline, CDR1 is MNHNY and CDR2 is SVGAGI (reference sequence).

The rearrangement uses TRBV5-4 and TRBJ1-5; D not certain. The germline V and J ends were trimmed by 4 bases and 0 bases, with 11 bases remaining between them. The CDR3 has 15 residues. The germline gives CDR1 SGHNT, CDR2 YYREEE (reference sequence). CDR3 nucleotide sequence: TGTGCCAGCAGCATTGGCGGTGGTAGCAATCAGCCCCAGCATTTT. It specifies CASSIGGGSNQPQHF.

The CDR3 loop is CASRRPGQGSSYEQYF. In DNA, the CDR3 is TGTGCCAGCAGGCGTCCGGGACAGGGTTCTTCCTACGAGCAGTACTTC. J is TRBJ2-7 and V is TRBV6-6; TRBD1 aligns across 9 bases. Trimming at V came to 6 bases and at J to 1 base, leaving 10 bases not matched to a gene. Germline assignment: CDR1 MNHNY and CDR2 SVGAGI (reference sequence). This CDR3 region has 16 residues.

V is TRBV13 and J is TRBJ2-3, with 9 bases aligning to TRBD2. The CDR3 is 15 amino acids. The trim removed 5 bases at V and 6 bases at J, leaving 9 bases unmatched. Per the germline V gene, CDR1 is PRHDT and CDR2 is FYEKMQ (reference sequence). CDR3 residues: CASSPQLAGPDTQYF. The CDR3 DNA sequence: TGTGCCAGCAGCCCCCAACTAGCGGGTCCTGATACGCAGTATTTT.

The V and J genes are TRBV2 and TRBJ2-2; 7 bases are shared with TRBD1. This CDR3 contains 16 residues. The V gene end was trimmed by 7 bases and the J gene end by 4 bases; junction bases not matched to a gene: 12. The germline V gene has CDR1 SNHLY and CDR2 FYNNEI. CDR3 amino acids: CASNREDRVGTGELFF. The CDR3, as DNA: TGTGCCAGCAACCGCGAAGACAGGGTGGGCACCGGGGAGCTGTTTTTT. Full variable domain (missing parts from reference TRBV2 and TRBJ2-2): EPEVTQTPSHQVTQMGQEVILRCVPISNHLYFYWYRQILGQKVEFLVSFYNNEISEKSEIFDDQFSVERPDGSNFTLKIRSTKLEDSAMYFCASNREDRVGTGELFFGEGSRLTVL.

This chain links TRBV7-9 with TRBJ2-1; perhaps TRBD2 as D (5 bases). Germline V gives CDR1 SEHNR, CDR2 FQNEAQ (reference sequence). Trimming took 3 bases from V and 3 from J, leaving 15 bases between them. The CDR3 extends over 16 amino acids. CDR3 sequence (DNA): TGTGCCAGCAGCTTTGCAGTCGGGGTTAACTACAATGAGCAGTTCTTC. This gives the protein CASSFAVGVNYNEQFF.

The V call is TRBV5-1, the J call TRBJ1-2; no firm D call. Germline V gene sequence: CDR1 SGHRS, CDR2 YFSETQ. CDR3 length: 14 amino acids. V was shortened by 2 bases and J by 1 base, with 9 bases between the two germline ends. The CDR3 spells CASSLDGNNYGYTF. The CDR3 DNA sequence: TGCGCCAGCAGCTTAGACGGGAATAACTATGGCTACACCTTC.

The chain employs TRBV6-5 and TRBJ1-2, with D hard to call. The CDR3 totals 15 residues. V was cut by 0 bases and J by 3 bases, with 11 bases left in between. Germline CDR1 is MNHEY and CDR2 is SVGAGI. Here the CDR3 reads CASSYSRTVHYGYTF. CDR3 bases: TGTGCCAGCAGTTACTCCCGGACGGTTCACTATGGCTACACCTTC.

The V gene is TRBV18, the J gene TRBJ2-7, with 10 bases lining up with TRBD2. CDR3 size: 15 residues. V shed 1 base and J 2 bases; nucleotides not matched to a gene: 2. From germline, CDR1 is KGHSH and CDR2 LQKENI. This CDR3 reads CASSPLSGGAYEQYF. The DNA of the CDR3 is TGTGCCAGCTCACCACTAAGCGGGGGGGCCTACGAGCAGTACTTC.